The clone carrying this TCR beta chain was observed a few times. Its antigen remains unknown. This sample was taken from a study of human thymus T cells. The study used thymus tissue resected during corrective heart surgery. Healthy Finnish infants undergoing corrective surgery for congenital heart defects were used as donors. Repertoires were generated with immunoSEQ multiplex PCR, while TCRdb's copy carries only in-frame clones and drops some. The sample consists of roughly 120,000 clones, around 94% of them appearing once. Study-wide findings and caveats: Repertoires from thymus and blood appeared to show biased V and J gene usage. What related research reported was that thymic repertoires overlapped highly among unrelated individuals.

This clonotype originated in a boy younger than two with a congenital heart defect but otherwise immunologically healthy. The sequencing sample was made of thymus tissue.

The CDR3 DNA reads as TGCGCCAGCAGCCCAAAACGGAATCAGGGCCAGCCCCAGCATTTT. This gives the protein CASSPKRNQGQPQHF. V is TRBV4-1 and J is TRBJ1-5; TRBD1 is a possible D gene (5 bases). The length of the CDR3 is 15 residues. Looked up from germline, CDR1 is MGHRA and CDR2 is YSYEKL. V lost 4 bases and J 7 bases, leaving 17 bases between the germline ends.